Each of the 2 T cell receptor beta chains below was sequenced from the same sample in a study of shared clonotypes between healthy human individuals (TCRdb year 2020). To prepare the library, the immunoSEQ multiplex PCR assay was applied. Entries here come from immuneACCESS through TCRdb and include only in-frame sequences with V and J called. Some clones fail to appear in such tables; in the studies checked, an unresolved V gene covers under half of the shortfall, and the cause of the remainder is unknown. The sample profile shows 2 million to 2.5 million clones; around 90% of them were found once. The top ten clones comprise 0.37% of the sample. The sequenced sample consisted of naive CD4+ T cells from PBMCs. The sample's cell subset or site label, decoded: CD45RA+ positively selected. These receptors were collected from a man between 18 and 29 years old in good health. Some clones in this sample may be carry-over from other donors' samples.

The V gene is TRBV5-1, the J gene TRBJ1-2; maybe TRBD1 (6 bases). V was shortened by 3 bases and J by 8 bases, with 17 bases between the two germline ends. In germline, CDR1 is SGHRS, CDR2 YFSETQ. The CDR3 is made up of 14 amino acids. CDR3 residues: CASSSPEEGGGYTF. The CDR3 nucleotides are TGCGCCAGCAGCTCGCCGGAGGAAGGGGGAGGCTACACCTTC.

This chain connects TRBV27 to TRBJ2-7; 7 nucleotides agree with TRBD2. CDR1 MNHEY and CDR2 SMNVEV come from the germline V gene (reference sequence). CDR3 length equals 14 residues. J lost 3 bases, V lost 6 bases, and 8 bases had no gene match. The CDR3 sequence is CASRRAGAVYEQYF. CDR3 in DNA: TGTGCCAGCAGACGGGCGGGAGCAGTCTACGAGCAGTACTTC.